Following are 25 T cell receptor beta chains from one sample sequenced in a study of cytomegalovirus exposure and HLA in healthy donors. Primers: 60 Vbeta forward and 13 Jbeta reverse. Repertoires were generated with immunoSEQ multiplex PCR, while TCRdb's copy carries only in-frame clones and drops some. The table has about 98,000 clones, 80% to 85% seen once. Sequenced: PBMCs. The receptors here all came from a man aged 35 to 55 in good health and CMV-seronegative.

V and J are TRBV4-1 and TRBJ2-7; a possible D gene is TRBD1 (5 bases). V was pared by 6 bases and J by 1 base, with 16 bases between. Germline assignment: CDR1 MGHRA and CDR2 YSYEKL. The CDR3 totals 15 residues. The CDR3 nucleotides read TGCGCCAGCAGGGCTCGGGCGGACACTTCCTACGAGCAGTACTTC. Protein: CASRARADTSYEQYF.

V gene TRBV5-1 combines with J gene TRBJ2-1, with 7 bases matching TRBD1. V was pared by 0 bases and J by 1 base, with 1 base of the junction left unmatched. The CDR3 has 15 amino acids. Germline V gene lookup returns CDR1 SGHRS and CDR2 YFSETQ. CDR3 amino acids: CASSLEGQSYNEQFF. The CDR3 nucleotides read TGCGCCAGCAGCTTGGAGGGACAGTCCTACAATGAGCAGTTCTTC.

J is TRBJ1-6 and V is TRBV7-9, with D tentatively TRBD1 (6 bases). V was pared by 5 bases and J by 4 bases, with 12 bases between. The CDR3 consists of 15 residues. Germline V CDR1 and CDR2: SEHNR, FQNEAQ (reference sequence). The chain's CDR3 is CASSLQTGYNSPLHF. CDR3 in DNA: TGTGCCAGCAGCCTCCAGACAGGTTATAATTCACCCCTCCACTTT.

This chain joins TRBV29-1 and TRBJ2-3; D possibly corresponds to TRBD2 (6 bases). Germline V gene sequence: CDR1 SQVTM, CDR2 ANQGSEA. CDR3 length: 13 residues. Trimming stripped 3 bases from V and 4 bases from J, with 11 bases between. The CDR3 sequence is CSVDPREADTQYF. The CDR3 DNA sequence: TGCAGCGTTGATCCTAGGGAGGCAGATACGCAGTATTTT.

The chain couples TRBV5-1 to TRBJ1-1, with a tentative D call TRBD1 (5 bases). V dropped 5 bases and J dropped 3 bases, with 23 bases sitting between them. This CDR3 has 17 residues. The germline gives CDR1 SGHRS, CDR2 YFSETQ. CDR3 DNA: TGCGCCAGCAGTCTTGGTACCCGACAGACACTTTACACTGAAGCTTTCTTT. Translation gives CASSLGTRQTLYTEAFF.

The genes are TRBV5-5 and TRBJ2-7, with a tentative D call TRBD2 (5 bases). Trimming shortened V by 0 bases and J by 3 bases, and 7 bases separated the two germline ends. Germline V gene lookup returns CDR1 SGHKS and CDR2 YYEKEE (reference sequence). This CDR3 contains 13 residues. CDR3 DNA: TGTGCCAGCAGCTTGGACGGGGACTACGAGCAGTACTTC. It codes for CASSLDGDYEQYF.

This chain connects TRBV5-6 to TRBJ2-7, with D possibly matching TRBD1 (5 bases). Trimming took off 0 bases at V and 3 bases at J, with 10 bases between the two ends. The germline CDR1 and CDR2 sequences are SGHDT and YYEEEE. The CDR3 is 14 amino acids. The CDR3 is CASSLGVRDYEQYF. The CDR3 nucleotides are TGTGCCAGCAGCTTGGGGGTCAGGGACTACGAGCAGTACTTC.

This chain joins TRBV2 and TRBJ1-2; unclear D gene. The V end was cut by 2 bases, the J end by 4 bases, with 14 bases between. This CDR3 has 15 amino acids. Germline lookup yields CDR1 SNHLY and CDR2 FYNNEI. Here the CDR3 DNA reads TGTGCCAGCAGTGAACGGCGGGAATCAACCTATGGCTACACCTTC. This translates into CASSERRESTYGYTF.

Concerning this clone: Other DNA sequences in the sample encode the same CDR3. This chain joins TRBV9 and TRBJ2-2; 10 bases map to TRBD1. The germline V gene has CDR1 SGDLS and CDR2 YYNGEE. V shed 4 bases and J 4 bases; nucleotides not matched to a gene: 4. The CDR3 spans 15 residues. The CDR3: CASSQGQGSTGELFF. CDR3 coding DNA: TGTGCCAGCAGCCAGGGACAGGGGAGCACCGGGGAGCTGTTTTTT. Complete variable domain (other parts from reference TRBV9 and TRBJ2-2): DSGVTQTPKHLITATGQRVTLRCSPRSGDLSVYWYQQSLDQGLQFLIQYYNGEERAKGNILERFSAQQFPDLHSELNLSSLELGDSALYFCASSQGQGSTGELFFGEGSRLTVL.

J is TRBJ1-3 and V is TRBV6-6; perhaps TRBD1 as D (6 bases). CDR1 MNHNY and CDR2 SVGAGI come from the germline V gene (reference sequence). CDR3 length equals 14 residues. With 6 bases removed from V and 4 bases from J, the gap between germline ends came to 13 bases. CDR3 amino acids: CASRTDSSGNTIYF. CDR3 DNA: TGTGCCAGCAGGACGGACAGCTCCGGAAACACCATATATTTT.

The J gene is TRBJ2-3, the V gene TRBV5-1; TRBD2 matches at 10 bases. Germline CDR1 and CDR2: SGHRS and YFSETQ. Trimming cost V 3 bases and J 2 bases; bases outside gene matches: 12. The CDR3 contains 18 residues. DNA for the CDR3: TGCGCCAGCAGCTCCTCTAGCGGGGGCCGATCATACACAGATACGCAGTATTTT. Residues: CASSSSSGGRSYTDTQYF.

V and J are TRBV7-9 and TRBJ1-6; 7 positions agree with TRBD1. The germline V gene encodes CDR1 SEHNR and CDR2 FQNEAQ (reference sequence). This CDR3 contains 13 residues. J lost 8 bases, V lost 6 bases, and 4 bases had no gene match. CDR3 loop: CASREGADSPLHF. As DNA, the CDR3 is TGTGCCAGCAGAGAGGGGGCGGATTCACCCCTCCACTTT.

The chain uses TRBV6-5 and TRBJ1-2; D is unresolved. Germline values: CDR1 MNHEY, CDR2 SVGAGI. This CDR3 has 14 residues. The V end was cut by 6 bases, the J end by 4 bases, with 15 bases between. The CDR3 reads CASSREGGGYGYTF. In DNA form, the CDR3 reads TGTGCCAGCAGCCGGGAGGGTGGAGGCTATGGCTACACCTTC.

A remark on this clone: In the same sample, other DNA sequences code for this CDR3. The chain uses TRBV7-2 and TRBJ2-3; 9 positions match TRBD1. This CDR3 spans 16 amino acids. V trimming: 6 bases; J trimming: 4 bases; junction bases outside the gene matches: 11. Germline-derived CDR1 and CDR2 are SGHTA and FQGNSA. CDR3 sequence (DNA): TGTGCCAGCAGTTATACGGGACAGGGAATCCCAGATACGCAGTATTTT. The encoded protein is CASSYTGQGIPDTQYF.

This clone was seen only a few times. This rearrangement joins TRBV19 to TRBJ1-1; D is unresolved. The CDR3 runs 13 residues. From germline, CDR1 is LNHDA and CDR2 SQIVND (reference sequence). Trimming took 7 bases from V and 0 from J, leaving 9 bases between them. CDR3 sequence: CASKENMNTEAFF. The DNA of the CDR3 is TGTGCCAGTAAGGAGAACATGAACACTGAAGCTTTCTTT.

This chain uses TRBV12-5 with TRBJ1-1; TRBD1 matches at 10 bases. V shed 3 bases and J 5 bases; nucleotides not matched to a gene: 18. From germline, CDR1 is LGHNT and CDR2 FRNRAP. There are 19 residues in the CDR3. The CDR3 DNA reads as TGTGCTAGTGGTTTTGCCAGTAAAGAGGGAGACAGGGGGCTTACTGAAGCTTTCTTT. As protein: CASGFASKEGDRGLTEAFF.

This rearrangement joins TRBV7-8 to TRBJ2-3; 9 nucleotides line up with TRBD2. Germline assignment: CDR1 SGHVS and CDR2 FQNEAQ. The CDR3 loop spans 15 amino acids. The V and J ends lost 5 bases and 2 bases, in that order; junction bases with no gene match: 5. In nucleotides, the CDR3 is TGTGCCAGCAGCCCGGGACTAGCTATCACAGATACGCAGTATTTT. Translating it yields CASSPGLAITDTQYF.

The chain has TRBV5-4 and TRBJ2-1; 9 nucleotides match TRBD2. The V gene end was trimmed by 0 bases and the J gene end by 5 bases; junction bases not matched to a gene: 6. Germline V lookup: CDR1 SGHNT, CDR2 YYREEE (reference sequence). The CDR3 is 16 residues long. This CDR3 is CASSLAPSGANNEQFF. CDR3 coding DNA: TGTGCCAGCAGCTTGGCCCCTAGCGGGGCCAACAATGAGCAGTTCTTC.

The rearrangement uses TRBV5-5 and TRBJ1-2, with 7 bases aligning to TRBD1. This CDR3 contains 18 residues. From germline, CDR1 is SGHKS and CDR2 YYEKEE (reference sequence). V lost 3 bases to trimming and J lost 3 bases; unmatched junction nucleotides: 17. As DNA, the CDR3 is TGTGCCAGCAGCTGGAGCTCGGGACAGAGATTAACGGACTATGGCTACACCTTC. Translated, it gives CASSWSSGQRLTDYGYTF.

The chain is built from TRBV6-5 and TRBJ1-6, with a weak D call TRBD1 (6 bases). V lost 6 bases to trimming and J lost 10 bases, with 19 bases between them. In germline, CDR1 is MNHEY, CDR2 SVGAGI. CDR3 length: 15 amino acids. Written as DNA, the CDR3 is TGTGCCAGCAGGCGCAAGGGGGAAAGAGGCTCACCCCTCCACTTT. The encoded protein is CASRRKGERGSPLHF.

The chain carries TRBV21-1 and TRBJ2-3; TRBD2 is the table's D call and was not checked against the DNA. TRBV21-1 is noted as a pseudogene. This CDR3 spans 15 amino acids. As DNA, the CDR3 is TGTGCCAGCCTAGGGCGGCGGGGGGGATCTAATACGCAGTATTTT. This gives the protein CASLGRRGGSNTQYF.

There are a few counts of this clone. The rearrangement links TRBV9 to TRBJ1-1, with D maybe TRBD1 (6 bases). There are 15 residues in the CDR3. Germline V lookup: CDR1 SGDLS, CDR2 YYNGEE. V lost 3 bases to trimming and J lost 3 bases, with 15 bases between them. In DNA, the CDR3 is TGTGCCAGCAGCGCTAGTGGGAACAGGGACACTGAAGCTTTCTTT. Residues: CASSASGNRDTEAFF.

This clone came up once. The chain carries TRBV5-6 and TRBJ2-5; 7 bases match TRBD1. From germline, CDR1 is SGHDT and CDR2 YYEEEE. With V trimmed by 4 bases and J by 1 base, 10 bases remained unmatched. The CDR3 has 16 residues. The chain's CDR3 is CASSLTIQGPQETQYF. DNA of the CDR3: TGTGCCAGCAGCCTTACTATACAGGGGCCCCAAGAGACCCAGTACTTC.

The rearrangement links TRBV5-4 to TRBJ1-1; 8 positions match TRBD1. In germline, CDR1 is SGHNT, CDR2 YYREEE (reference sequence). The ends lost 3 bases at V and 11 bases at J; junction bases unmatched: 9. The CDR3 loop spans 13 amino acids. CDR3: CASSSPGQEMAFF. The CDR3 DNA sequence: TGTGCCAGCAGCTCACCGGGACAGGAGATGGCTTTCTTT.

Note on this clone: The junction does not match germline at one end; this may be a read error. This sequence joins TRBV28 and TRBJ1-1; D is perhaps TRBD1 (6 bases). Germline V gives CDR1 MDHEN, CDR2 SYDVKM. The CDR3 has 15 amino acids. CDR3 sequence (DNA): TGTGCCAGCACTCTAAGGGGGAGGGTGAATACTGAAGCTTTCTTT. This sequence encodes CASTLRGRVNTEAFF.